This record concerns one T cell receptor (beta chain) sequence. Its antigen is unidentified. This sample was included in a study of T cell responses to AZD1222 COVID-19 vaccine. Study context: Second-dose schedules of about 4 or about 12 weeks were combined. Study-level results: White British people made up most donors, females outnumbered males, and clonal diversity was possibly underestimated. Spike-specific TCR breadth rose after two AZD1222 doses, and depth rose as well.

The table came from immunoSEQ multiplex PCR; TCRdb's copy has only in-frame clones and leaves some out. The table records roughly 150,000 clones, about 89% of them present only once. The CDR3 extends over 11 amino acids. Germline V CDR1 and CDR2: SEHNR, FQNEAQ (reference sequence). V lost 3 bases, J lost 6 bases, and 5 bases lay in between. The material was peripheral blood, obtained on day 0 of AZD1222 vaccination. The V and J genes are TRBV7-9 and TRBJ1-1, with no clear D. The sequence was obtained from an adult in good health. In DNA form, the CDR3 reads TGTGCCAGCAGCTTCGCCCCTGAAGCTTTCTTT. As protein: CASSFAPEAFF.